This T cell receptor beta chain was found in a study of human T cells and chemical hapten exposure (dated by TCRdb to the early 2020s). About the full investigation: For sensitization, 2% DPC in acetone was applied to a roughly 2 cm by roughly 2 cm area of upper inner arm skin. Throughout the study period of around 24 weeks, patients also received therapeutic DPC doses to the scalp every week. Peripheral blood TCR repertoire changes were tracked in vivo in alopecia patients during primary and secondary sensitization to the hapten diphenylcyclopropenone (DPC). Libraries were combined into a pool for sequencing, and differences in TCR yield between samples came mainly from small differences in library volumes within the pool. From each blood RNA sample, both TCR alpha and TCR beta chains were sequenced. Blood for TCR sequencing was provided by twenty-nine alopecia patients at one to four time points (pre-sensitization, 2, 6 and 24 weeks). Blood samples were taken from patients before sensitization (week 0) and then at 2, 6 and about 24 weeks after DPC sensitization. The patient cohort, mostly female, included alopecia areata with under or over 50% scalp involvement, alopecia totalis and alopecia universalis. Patch testing on the upper back used Finn chambers containing 0.01% DPC, with scoring done after 6 days according to International Contact Dermatitis Research Group standards. The full study reports these points: Patch test score correlated positively with the number of PT1 expanded TCRs, reaching significance at thresholds 8, 16 and 32 but not at 4. After repeated subsampling, the strength of the expansion versus patch-test correlation and the threshold at which it became significant changed. Compared with pre-sensitization or healthy control sets, expanded TCRs formed significantly more large CDR3 similarity clusters, which is consistent with antigen-driven responses. All patients had alopecia, a presumed autoimmune disease, so their immune response might differ from that of healthy individuals. DPC sensitization did not change how many TCRs were above 1 in 1000 frequency, and no evidence was found of alterations in global repertoire structure.

Via the germline V gene, CDR1 is SQVTM and CDR2 ANQGSEA. The CDR3 holds 13 amino acids from the cysteine to the phenylalanine. Only the CDR3 region is kept as DNA, spanning 39 bases read in frame from base 1. V loses 5 bases at its end and J loses 6 bases; junction bases beyond the gene matches: 9. The sample holds many counts of this clonotype. What this receptor recognizes is not known. The input lacks base qualities; no much larger clone sits a single base away. The time point label of this sample denotes: patch test 1, 2 weeks after DPC sensitization. In the paper's terms, the treatment or condition label means: therapeutic diphenylcyclopropenone sensitization with weekly scalp DPC. Unfractionated whole blood was collected in Tempus Blood RNA tubes, and total RNA was extracted from that blood. Blood at each patch-test visit was drawn before the patch test was applied. To be eligible, patients had to be aged 18 to 70, diagnosed with alopecia and judged suitable for DPC therapy, while pregnant patients were excluded.

Receptors were amplified or captured by RACE. TCRdb records NextSeq 500 as the sequencer. Library preparation attached unique molecular identifiers to individual cDNA molecules for quantitative, reproducible TCR counting. The original pipeline was this. A median of approximately 100,000 TCRs per sample was observed, with a range of about 23,224 to 690,600. The Decombinator software suite was used to annotate the V, J and CDR3 of the TCR reads. For the PS versus PT1 abundance plots, all samples were subsampled to the same number of TCRs (28,000). TCRs were defined as expanded if absent before sensitization and observed at least eight times at the 2-week time point. TCRdb passed the public sequencing reads through fastp at Q25 and MiXCR, retaining productive beta sequences. Entries that share a CDR3 protein sequence are merged under the most common genes and DNA. These V and J calls originate from TCRdb's pipeline instead of the authors' own analysis. This sample lists some 52,000 distinct CDR3 sequences; approximately 10% were detected once. Of the sample, approximately 2% falls within the top ten clones.

The sequence joins TRBV29-1 to TRBJ1-2; TRBD1 agrees with 7 junctional bases. The sequencing here drew on whole blood, taken in connection with sensitization to the hapten diphenylcyclopropenone (DPC). The TCR originated in a woman aged 35 to 49 with alopecia areata. Some clones in this sample may be carry-over from other donors' samples. The CDR3 has the sequence CSVLSPTGNGYTF. The base sequence is TGCAGCGTTCTTTCCCCGACAGGGAATGGCTACACCTTC.